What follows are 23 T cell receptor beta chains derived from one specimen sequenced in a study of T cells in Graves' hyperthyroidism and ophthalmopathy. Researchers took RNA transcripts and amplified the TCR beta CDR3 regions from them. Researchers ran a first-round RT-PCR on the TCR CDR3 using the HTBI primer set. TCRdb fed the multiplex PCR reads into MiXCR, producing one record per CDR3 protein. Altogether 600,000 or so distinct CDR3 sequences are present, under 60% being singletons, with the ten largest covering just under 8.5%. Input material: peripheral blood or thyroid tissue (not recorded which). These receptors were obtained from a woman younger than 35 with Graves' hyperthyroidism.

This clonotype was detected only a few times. The chain's CDR3 is CSAQGTMTEAFF. The CDR3 coding sequence is TGCAGTGCTCAGGGTACCATGACTGAAGCTTTCTTT. The chain combines TRBV20-1 with TRBJ1-1; possibly TRBD1 for D (5 bases). This CDR3 contains 12 residues. The V end was cut by 5 bases, the J end by 5 bases, with 12 bases between. Per the germline V gene, CDR1 is DFQATT and CDR2 is SNEGSKA (reference sequence).

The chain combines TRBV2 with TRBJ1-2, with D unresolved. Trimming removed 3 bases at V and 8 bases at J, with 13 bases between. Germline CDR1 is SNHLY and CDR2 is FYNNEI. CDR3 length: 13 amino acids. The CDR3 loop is CASSEGLPMGYTF. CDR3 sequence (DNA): TGTGCCAGCAGTGAGGGATTACCTATGGGCTACACCTTC.

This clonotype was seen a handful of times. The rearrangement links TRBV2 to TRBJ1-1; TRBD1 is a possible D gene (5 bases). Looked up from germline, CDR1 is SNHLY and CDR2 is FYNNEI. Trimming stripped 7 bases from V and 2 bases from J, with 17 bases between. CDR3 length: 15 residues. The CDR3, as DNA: TGTGCCAGCAATACACCGACAGACAAAAACACTGAAGCTTTCTTT. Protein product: CASNTPTDKNTEAFF.

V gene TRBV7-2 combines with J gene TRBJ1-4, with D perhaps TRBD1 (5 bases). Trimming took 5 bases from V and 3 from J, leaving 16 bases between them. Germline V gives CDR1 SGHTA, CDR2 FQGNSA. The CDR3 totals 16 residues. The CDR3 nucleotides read TGTGCCAGCAGCCCGAGGACGGGACGGTCTAATGAAAAACTGTTTTTT. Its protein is CASSPRTGRSNEKLFF. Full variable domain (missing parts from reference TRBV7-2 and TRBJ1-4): GAGVSQSPSNKVTEKGKDVELRCDPISGHTALYWYRQSLGQGLEFLIYFQGNSAPDKSGLPSDRFSAERTGGSVSTLTIQRTQQEDSAVYLCASSPRTGRSNEKLFFGSGTQLSVL.

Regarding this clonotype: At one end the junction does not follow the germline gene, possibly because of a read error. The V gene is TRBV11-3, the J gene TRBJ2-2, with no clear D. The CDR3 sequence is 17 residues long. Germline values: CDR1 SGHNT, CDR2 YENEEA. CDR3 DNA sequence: TGTGCCGGCAGCTTAGAAGGGTATCTTCGAGGCACCGGGGAGCTGTTTTTT. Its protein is CAGSLEGYLRGTGELFF.

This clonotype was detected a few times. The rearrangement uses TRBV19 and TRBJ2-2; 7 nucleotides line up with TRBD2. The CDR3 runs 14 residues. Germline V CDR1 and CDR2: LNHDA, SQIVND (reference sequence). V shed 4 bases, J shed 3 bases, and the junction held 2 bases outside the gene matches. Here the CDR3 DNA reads TGTGCCAGTAGTAGCGGGAGTCACACCGGGGAGCTGTTTTTT. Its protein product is CASSSGSHTGELFF.

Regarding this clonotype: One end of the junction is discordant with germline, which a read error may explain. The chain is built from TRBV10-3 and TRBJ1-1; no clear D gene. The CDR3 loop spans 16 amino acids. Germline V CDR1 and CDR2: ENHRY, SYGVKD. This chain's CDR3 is CASSYLRPGENTEAFF. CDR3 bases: TGTGCCAGCAGTTACCTACGACCGGGAGAGAACACTGAAGCTTTCTTT.

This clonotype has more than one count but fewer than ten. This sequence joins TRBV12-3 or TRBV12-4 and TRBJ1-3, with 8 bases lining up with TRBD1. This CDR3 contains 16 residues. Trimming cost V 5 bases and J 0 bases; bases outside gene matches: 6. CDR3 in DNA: TGTGCCAGCAGTAAGGGGACAGGCAACTCTGGAAACACCATATATTTT. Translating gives CASSKGTGNSGNTIYF.

CDR3 protein: CASSLTGRLGSGELFF. The CDR3 DNA is TGTGCCAGCAGCCTGACAGGTCGCCTTGGCTCCGGGGAGCTGTTTTTT. V gene TRBV14 combines with J gene TRBJ2-2; possible D gene TRBD1, 6 bases. This CDR3 is built from 16 residues. Per germline, CDR1 SGHDN and CDR2 FVKESK. Trimming stripped 4 bases from V and 6 bases from J, with 18 bases between.

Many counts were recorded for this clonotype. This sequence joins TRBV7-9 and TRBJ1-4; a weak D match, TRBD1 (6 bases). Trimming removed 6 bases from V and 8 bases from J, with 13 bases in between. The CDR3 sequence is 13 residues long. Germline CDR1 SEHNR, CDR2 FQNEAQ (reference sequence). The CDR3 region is CASRNRQGEKLFF. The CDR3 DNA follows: TGTGCCAGCAGAAATCGGCAGGGGGAAAAACTGTTTTTT.

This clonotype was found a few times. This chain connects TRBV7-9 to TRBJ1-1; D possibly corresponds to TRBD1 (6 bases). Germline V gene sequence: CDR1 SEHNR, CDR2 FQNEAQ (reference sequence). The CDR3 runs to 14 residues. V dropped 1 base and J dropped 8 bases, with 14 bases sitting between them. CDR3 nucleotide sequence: TGTGCCAGCAGCTTAGGACTAGACAGGTTGGAAGCTTTCTTT. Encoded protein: CASSLGLDRLEAFF.

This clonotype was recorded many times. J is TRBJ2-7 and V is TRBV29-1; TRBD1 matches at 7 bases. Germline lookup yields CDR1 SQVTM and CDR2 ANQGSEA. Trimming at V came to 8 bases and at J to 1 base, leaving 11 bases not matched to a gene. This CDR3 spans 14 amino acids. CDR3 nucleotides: TGCAGCTCAACGGGTCCAGGGGGATCCTACGAGCAGTACTTC. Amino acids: CSSTGPGGSYEQYF.

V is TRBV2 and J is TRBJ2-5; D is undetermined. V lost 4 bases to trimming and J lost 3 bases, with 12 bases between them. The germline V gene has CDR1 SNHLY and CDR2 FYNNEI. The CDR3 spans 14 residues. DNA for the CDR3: TGTGCCAGCAGTGCCGGTATGGGTAAAGAGACCCAGTACTTC. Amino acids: CASSAGMGKETQYF. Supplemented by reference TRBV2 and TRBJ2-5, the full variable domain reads EPEVTQTPSHQVTQMGQEVILRCVPISNHLYFYWYRQILGQKVEFLVSFYNNEISEKSEIFDDQFSVERPDGSNFTLKIRSTKLEDSAMYFCASSAGMGKETQYFGPGTRLLVL.

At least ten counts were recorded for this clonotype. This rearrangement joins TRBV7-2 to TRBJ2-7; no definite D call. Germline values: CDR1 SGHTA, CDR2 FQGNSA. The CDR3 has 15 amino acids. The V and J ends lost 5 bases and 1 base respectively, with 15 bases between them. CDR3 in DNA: TGTGCCAGCAGCCTCCAATTCGCCTCTTCCTACGAGCAGTACTTC. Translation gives CASSLQFASSYEQYF.

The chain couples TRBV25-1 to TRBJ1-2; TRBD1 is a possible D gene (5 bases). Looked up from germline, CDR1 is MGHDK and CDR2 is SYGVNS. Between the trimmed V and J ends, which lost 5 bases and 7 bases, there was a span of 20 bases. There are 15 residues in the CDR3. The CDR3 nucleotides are TGTGCCAGCAGTCGGTTAGGGACCTACGTGTCTGGCTACACCTTC. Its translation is CASSRLGTYVSGYTF.

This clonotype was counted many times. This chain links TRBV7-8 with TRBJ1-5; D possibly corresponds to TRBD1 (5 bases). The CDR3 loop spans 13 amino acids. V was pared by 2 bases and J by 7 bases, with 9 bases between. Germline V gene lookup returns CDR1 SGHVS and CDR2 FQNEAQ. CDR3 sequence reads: CASSLFRGQPQHF. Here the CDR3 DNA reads TGTGCCAGCAGCTTATTTCGGGGGCAGCCCCAGCATTTT. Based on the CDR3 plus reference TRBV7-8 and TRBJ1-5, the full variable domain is GAGVSQSPRYKVAKRGQDVALRCDPISGHVSLFWYQQALGQGPEFLTYFQNEAQLDKSGLPSDRFFAERPEGSVSTLKIQRTQQEDSAVYLCASSLFRGQPQHFGDGTRLSIL.

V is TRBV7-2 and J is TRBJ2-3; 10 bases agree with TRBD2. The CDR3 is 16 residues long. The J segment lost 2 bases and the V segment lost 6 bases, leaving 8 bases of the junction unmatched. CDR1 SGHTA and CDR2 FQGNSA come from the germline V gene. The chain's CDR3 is CASRGVLAGPTDTQYF. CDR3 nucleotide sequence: TGTGCCAGCAGGGGGGTACTAGCGGGACCCACAGATACGCAGTATTTT.

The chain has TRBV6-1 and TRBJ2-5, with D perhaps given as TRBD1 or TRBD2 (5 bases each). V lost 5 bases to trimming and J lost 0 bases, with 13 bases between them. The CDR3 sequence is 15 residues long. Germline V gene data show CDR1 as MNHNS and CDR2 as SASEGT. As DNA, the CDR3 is TGTGCCAGCAGTTACTCGTGGGGGAACCAAGAGACCCAGTACTTC. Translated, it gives CASSYSWGNQETQYF.

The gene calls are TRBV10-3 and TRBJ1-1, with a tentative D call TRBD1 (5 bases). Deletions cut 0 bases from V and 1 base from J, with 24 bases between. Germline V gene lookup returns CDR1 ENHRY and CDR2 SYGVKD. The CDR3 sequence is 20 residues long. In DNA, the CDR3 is TGTGCCATCAGTGAGTCTTATGGAGTGGGATCTCCTGGGGGGAACACTGAAGCTTTCTTT. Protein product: CAISESYGVGSPGGNTEAFF.

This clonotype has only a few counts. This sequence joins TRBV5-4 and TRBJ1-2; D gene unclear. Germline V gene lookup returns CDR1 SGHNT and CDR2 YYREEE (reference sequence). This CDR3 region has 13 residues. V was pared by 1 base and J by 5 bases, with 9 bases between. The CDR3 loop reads CASSLSRVYGYTF. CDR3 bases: TGTGCCAGCAGCTTGTCCCGGGTATATGGCTACACCTTC.

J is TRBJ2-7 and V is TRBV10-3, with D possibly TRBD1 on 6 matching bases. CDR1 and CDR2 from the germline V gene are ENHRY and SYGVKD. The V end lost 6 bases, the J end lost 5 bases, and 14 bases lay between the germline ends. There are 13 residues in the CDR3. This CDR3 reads CAISKGGRNEQYF. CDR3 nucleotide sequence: TGTGCCATCAGCAAAGGGGGACGGAACGAGCAGTACTTC.

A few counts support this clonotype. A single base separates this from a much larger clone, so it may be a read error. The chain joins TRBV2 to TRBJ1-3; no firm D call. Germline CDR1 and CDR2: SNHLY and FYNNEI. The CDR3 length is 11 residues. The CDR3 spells CATSPGSTIYF. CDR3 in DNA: TGTGCGACAAGTCCTGGAAGCACCATATATTTT.

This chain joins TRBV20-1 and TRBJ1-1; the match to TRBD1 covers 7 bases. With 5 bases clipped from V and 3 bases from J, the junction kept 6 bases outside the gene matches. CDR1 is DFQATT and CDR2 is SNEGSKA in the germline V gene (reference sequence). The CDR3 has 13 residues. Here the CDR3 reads CSAVKQGYTEAFF. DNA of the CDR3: TGCAGTGCTGTAAAACAGGGGTACACTGAAGCTTTCTTT.